One sample yielded the 8 T cell receptor beta chains listed below, sequenced in a study of blood T cell repertoires in COVID-19. Profiled with immunoSEQ multiplex PCR; TCRdb holds only in-frame clones, not every one. The repertoire holds a few hundred thousand clones, about 86% seen once, with 1.3% in the top ten. Sequenced input: PBMCs or T cells enriched from blood (not recorded which). The receptors were gathered from a woman in her 40s with acute COVID-19.

This chain uses TRBV5-1 with TRBJ1-1, with 7 bases aligning to TRBD1. In germline, CDR1 is SGHRS, CDR2 YFSETQ. After removal of 0 bases from V and 1 base from J, the junction contained 9 bases not matched to a gene. The CDR3 extends over 17 amino acids. The CDR3 region is CASSLGFGGTANTEAFF. The CDR3 DNA reads as TGCGCCAGCAGCTTGGGATTTGGCGGGACAGCGAACACTGAAGCTTTCTTT.

This clone was observed a handful of times. The chain recombines TRBV7-2 with TRBJ1-3, with 7 bases identical to TRBD1. The CDR3 is 15 amino acids. V trimming: 1 base; J trimming: 4 bases; junction bases outside the gene matches: 4. Germline values: CDR1 SGHTA, CDR2 FQGNSA. Here the CDR3 DNA reads TGTGCCAGCAGCTTAGGCGCGACAGGGGGAAACACCATATATTTT. Its translation: CASSLGATGGNTIYF. The full variable domain, in which reference TRBV7-2 and TRBJ1-3 provide the parts outside the CDR3, is GAGVSQSPSNKVTEKGKDVELRCDPISGHTALYWYRQSLGQGLEFLIYFQGNSAPDKSGLPSDRFSAERTGGSVSTLTIQRTQQEDSAVYLCASSLGATGGNTIYFGEGSWLTVV.

In this sample, this clone turned up a few times. The chain has TRBV19 and TRBJ1-5; D remains unclear. The CDR3 extends over 13 amino acids. Trimming removed 3 bases from V and 8 bases from J, with 11 bases in between. Looked up from germline, CDR1 is LNHDA and CDR2 is SQIVND (reference sequence). The CDR3 region is CASSIAWEEPQHF. CDR3 in DNA: TGTGCCAGTAGTATCGCTTGGGAGGAGCCCCAGCATTTT.

V and J are TRBV27 and TRBJ2-1; 9 bases are a match to TRBD2. Germline-derived CDR1 and CDR2 are MNHEY and SMNVEV (reference sequence). This CDR3 is 14 amino acids long. Trimming removed 6 bases from V and 6 bases from J; junction bases left unmatched: 6. Written as DNA, the CDR3 is TGTGCCAGCAGCCTAGCGGGGCTTGGCAATGAGCAGTTCTTC. It yields the protein CASSLAGLGNEQFF.

The rearrangement uses TRBV3-1 (or the pseudogene TRBV3-2) and TRBJ1-1; 8 positions agree with TRBD1. The CDR3 is made up of 12 amino acids. V trimming: 3 bases; J trimming: 11 bases; junction bases outside the gene matches: 5. Per germline, CDR1 LGHDT and CDR2 YNNKEL (reference sequence). Here the CDR3 DNA reads TGTGCCAGCAGCCACAGGGGGCTGTATGCTTTCTTT. This translates into CASSHRGLYAFF.

The genes are TRBV4-2 and TRBJ1-2; 7 bases align to TRBD1. The germline V gene encodes CDR1 LGHNA and CDR2 YNFKEQ. CDR3 length equals 16 residues. Trimming removed 4 bases from V and 1 base from J; junction bases left unmatched: 9. CDR3 protein: CASSLVPTGINYGYTF. CDR3 DNA: TGTGCCAGCAGCCTCGTGCCGACAGGGATTAACTATGGCTACACCTTC.

In this sample, this clone turned up many times. The V gene is TRBV9, the J gene TRBJ1-3; TRBD1 matches 8 bases. The length of the CDR3 is 16 residues. From germline, CDR1 is SGDLS and CDR2 YYNGEE. With V trimmed by 0 bases and J by 1 base, 3 bases remained unmatched. CDR3 loop: CASSVGQGASGNTIYF. CDR3 bases: TGTGCCAGCAGCGTAGGCCAGGGGGCATCTGGAAACACCATATATTTT.

This chain joins TRBV28 and TRBJ1-5, with D perhaps matching TRBD1 (5 bases). Germline loops: CDR1 MDHEN, CDR2 SYDVKM. The CDR3 length is 15 residues. The V end was cut by 5 bases, the J end by 4 bases, with 15 bases between. In DNA form, the CDR3 reads TGTGCCAGCAGTCCCGCCGGGGGATTAAATCAGCCCCAGCATTTT. The encoded protein is CASSPAGGLNQPQHF.